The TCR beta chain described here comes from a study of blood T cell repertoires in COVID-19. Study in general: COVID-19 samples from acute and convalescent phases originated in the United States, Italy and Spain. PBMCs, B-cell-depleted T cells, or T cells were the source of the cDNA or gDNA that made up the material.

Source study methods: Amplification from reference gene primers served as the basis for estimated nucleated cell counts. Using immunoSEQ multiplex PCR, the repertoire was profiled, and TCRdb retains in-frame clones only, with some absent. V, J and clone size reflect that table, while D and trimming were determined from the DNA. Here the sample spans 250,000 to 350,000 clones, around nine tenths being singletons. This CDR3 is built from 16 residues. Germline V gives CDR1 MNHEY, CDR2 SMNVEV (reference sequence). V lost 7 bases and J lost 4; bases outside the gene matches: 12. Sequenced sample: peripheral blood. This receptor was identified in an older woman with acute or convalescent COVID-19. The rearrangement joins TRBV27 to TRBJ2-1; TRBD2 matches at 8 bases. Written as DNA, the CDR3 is TGTGCCAGCAACCTCCGAGCGGGAGCGGGGTACAATGAGCAGTTCTTC. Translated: CASNLRAGAGYNEQFF.